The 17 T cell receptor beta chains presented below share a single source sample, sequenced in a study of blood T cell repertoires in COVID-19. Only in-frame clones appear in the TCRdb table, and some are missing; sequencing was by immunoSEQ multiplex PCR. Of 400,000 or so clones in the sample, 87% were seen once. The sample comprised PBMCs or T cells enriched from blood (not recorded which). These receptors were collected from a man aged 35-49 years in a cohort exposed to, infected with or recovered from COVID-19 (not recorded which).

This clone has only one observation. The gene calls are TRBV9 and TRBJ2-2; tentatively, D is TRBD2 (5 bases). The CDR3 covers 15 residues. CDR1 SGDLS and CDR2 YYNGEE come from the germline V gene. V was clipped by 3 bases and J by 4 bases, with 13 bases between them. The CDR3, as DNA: TGTGCCAGCAGCGGCACAGCGGTGGGCACCGGGGAGCTGTTTTTT. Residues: CASSGTAVGTGELFF.

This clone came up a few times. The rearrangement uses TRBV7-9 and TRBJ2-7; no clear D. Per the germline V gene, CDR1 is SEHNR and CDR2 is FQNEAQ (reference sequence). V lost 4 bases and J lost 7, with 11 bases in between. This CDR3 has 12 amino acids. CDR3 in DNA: TGTGCCAGCAGCTCCAGGTTAGGTGAGCAGTACTTC. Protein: CASSSRLGEQYF.

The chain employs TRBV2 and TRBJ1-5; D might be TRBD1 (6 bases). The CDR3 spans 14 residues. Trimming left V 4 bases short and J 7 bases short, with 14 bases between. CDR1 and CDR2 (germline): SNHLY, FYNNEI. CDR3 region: CASSGPSGEQPQHF. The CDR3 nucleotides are TGTGCCAGCAGTGGGCCTTCAGGGGAGCAGCCCCAGCATTTT.

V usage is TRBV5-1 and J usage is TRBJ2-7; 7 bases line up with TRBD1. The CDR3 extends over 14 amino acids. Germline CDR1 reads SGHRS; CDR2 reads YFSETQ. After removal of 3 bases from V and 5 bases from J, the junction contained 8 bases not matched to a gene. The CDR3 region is CASSSTGNEDEQYF. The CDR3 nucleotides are TGCGCCAGCAGCTCGACAGGGAACGAGGACGAGCAGTACTTC.

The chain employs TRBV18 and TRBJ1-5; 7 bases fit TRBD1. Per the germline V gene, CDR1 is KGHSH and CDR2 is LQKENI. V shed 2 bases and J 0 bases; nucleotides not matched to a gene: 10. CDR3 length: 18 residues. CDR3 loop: CASSPYDAGGISNQPQHF. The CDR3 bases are TGTGCCAGCTCACCATATGATGCAGGGGGAATTAGCAATCAGCCCCAGCATTTT.

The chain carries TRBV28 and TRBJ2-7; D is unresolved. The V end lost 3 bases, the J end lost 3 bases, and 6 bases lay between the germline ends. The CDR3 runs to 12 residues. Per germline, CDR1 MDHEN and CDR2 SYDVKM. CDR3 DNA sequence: TGTGCCAGCAGTTTTTCGGGCTACGAGCAGTACTTC. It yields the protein CASSFSGYEQYF.

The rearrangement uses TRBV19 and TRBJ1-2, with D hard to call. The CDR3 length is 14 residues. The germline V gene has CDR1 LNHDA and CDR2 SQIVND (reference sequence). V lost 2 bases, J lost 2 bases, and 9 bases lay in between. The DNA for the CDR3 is TGTGCCAGTAGTATATTCGCAGGAAACTATGGCTACACCTTC. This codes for CASSIFAGNYGYTF.

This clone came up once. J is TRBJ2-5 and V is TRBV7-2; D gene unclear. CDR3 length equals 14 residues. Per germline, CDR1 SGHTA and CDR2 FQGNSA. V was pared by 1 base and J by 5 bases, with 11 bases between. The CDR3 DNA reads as TGTGCCAGCAGCTTAGGTTTCCATCAGGAGACCCAGTACTTC. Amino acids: CASSLGFHQETQYF.

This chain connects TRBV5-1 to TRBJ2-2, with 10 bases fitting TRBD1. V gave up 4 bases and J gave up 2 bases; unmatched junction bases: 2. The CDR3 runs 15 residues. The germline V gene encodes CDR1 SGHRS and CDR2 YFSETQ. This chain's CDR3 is CASSRDRGNTGELFF. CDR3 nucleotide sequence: TGCGCCAGCAGCAGGGACAGGGGCAACACCGGGGAGCTGTTTTTT.

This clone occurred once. CDR3 in DNA: TGTGCCACCAGTGATCCGGGACAGGTAGGAGATACGCAGTATTTT. Residues: CATSDPGQVGDTQYF. The chain recombines TRBV24-1 with TRBJ2-3, with TRBD1 matching 8 bases. The CDR3 is made up of 15 amino acids. Germline-derived CDR1 and CDR2 are KGHDR and SFDVKD. After removal of 3 bases from V and 5 bases from J, the junction contained 6 bases not matched to a gene.

CDR3 protein: CASSDPAGSGTDTQYF. The CDR3 DNA sequence: TGTGCCAGCAGTGACCCAGCAGGCTCGGGCACAGATACGCAGTATTTT. The J gene is TRBJ2-3, the V gene TRBV6-1; D ambiguous. Per the germline V gene, CDR1 is MNHNS and CDR2 is SASEGT. Trimming cost V 3 bases and J 1 base, with 14 bases left between them. CDR3 length equals 16 residues.

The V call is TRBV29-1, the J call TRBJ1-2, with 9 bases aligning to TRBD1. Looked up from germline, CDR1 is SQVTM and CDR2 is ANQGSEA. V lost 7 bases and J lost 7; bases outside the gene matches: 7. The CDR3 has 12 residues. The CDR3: CSAPTGGGGYTF. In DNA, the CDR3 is TGCAGCGCCCCAACAGGGGGCGGTGGCTACACCTTC.

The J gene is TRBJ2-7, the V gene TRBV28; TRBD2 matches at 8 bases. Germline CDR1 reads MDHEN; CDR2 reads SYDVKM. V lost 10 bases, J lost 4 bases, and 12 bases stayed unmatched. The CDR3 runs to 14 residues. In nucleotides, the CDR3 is TGTGCCACCAATCCCGGGACTAGATCTTACGAGCAGTACTTC. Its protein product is CATNPGTRSYEQYF.

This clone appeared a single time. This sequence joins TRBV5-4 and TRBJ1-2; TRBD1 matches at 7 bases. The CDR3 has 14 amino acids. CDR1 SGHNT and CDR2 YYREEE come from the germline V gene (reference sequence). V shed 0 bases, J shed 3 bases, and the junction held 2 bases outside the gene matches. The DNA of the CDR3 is TGTGCCAGCAGCTTGGGAGACAGGGACTATGGCTACACCTTC. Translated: CASSLGDRDYGYTF. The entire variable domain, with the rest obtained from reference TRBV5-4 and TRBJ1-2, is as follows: ETGVTQSPTHLIKTRGQQVTLRCSSQSGHNTVSWYQQALGQGPQFIFQYYREEENGRGNFPPRFSGLQFPNYSSELNVNALELDDSALYLCASSLGDRDYGYTFGSGTRLTVV.

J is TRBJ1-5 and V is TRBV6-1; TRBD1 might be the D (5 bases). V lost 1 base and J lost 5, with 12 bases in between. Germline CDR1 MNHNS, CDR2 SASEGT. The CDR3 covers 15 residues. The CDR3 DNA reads TGTGCCAGCAGTGAAGTACGCGACAGCCATCAGCCCCAGCATTTT. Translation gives CASSEVRDSHQPQHF.

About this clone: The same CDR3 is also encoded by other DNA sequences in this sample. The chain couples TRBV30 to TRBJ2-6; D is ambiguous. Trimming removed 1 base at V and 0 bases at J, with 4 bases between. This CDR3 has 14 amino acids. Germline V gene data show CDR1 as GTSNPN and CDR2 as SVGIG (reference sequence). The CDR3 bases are TGTGCCTGGAGTGCGGGCTCTGGGGCCAACGTCCTGACTTTC. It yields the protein CAWSAGSGANVLTF.

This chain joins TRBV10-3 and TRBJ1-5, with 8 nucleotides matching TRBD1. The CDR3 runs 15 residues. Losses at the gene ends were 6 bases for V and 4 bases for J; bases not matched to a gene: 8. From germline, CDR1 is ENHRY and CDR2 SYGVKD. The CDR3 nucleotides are TGTGCCATCAGCGGTCAGGGGGCCGGTAATCAGCCCCAGCATTTT. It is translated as CAISGQGAGNQPQHF.